The rows below give T cell receptor beta chains drawn from one sample of a study of blood T cell repertoires in COVID-19. Repertoires were generated with immunoSEQ multiplex PCR, while TCRdb's copy carries only in-frame clones and drops some. The data contain about 270,000 clones, under 90% of them seen just once; the ten biggest clones take up 2% to 2.5%. Input material: peripheral blood. These receptor sequences come from a man in his fifties with acute or convalescent COVID-19. Both conserved end residues are part of each CDR3. Fields, in order: J gene, V gene, CDR3 length, D gene, clone size, CDR3 DNA, CDR3 protein. The D gene is left open where the match is weak. Not all rows give a size; the values are once, few, many and, for expanded clones, a class.

TRBJ2-3	TRBV30	15	NA	NA	TGTGCCTGGAGTGTACTGGGGGGAGGCACAGATACGCAGTATTTT	CAWSVLGGGTDTQYF
TRBJ2-4	TRBV13	12	NA	NA	TGTGCCAGCACCCTAGCCAAAAACATTCAGTACTTC	CASTLAKNIQYF
TRBJ1-5	TRBV7-8	13	NA	once	TGTGCCAGCAGCTTATTGGGGGGGCAGCCCCAGCATTTT	CASSLLGGQPQHF
TRBJ2-7	TRBV3-1/TRBV3-2	14	TRBD1	NA	TGTGCCAGCAGCCAGTCCGGGACAGGGGCCGAGCAGTACTTC	CASSQSGTGAEQYF
TRBJ1-1	TRBV2	16	TRBD1	NA	TGTGCCAGCAGTGAAGCGCCCGGACAGGTAAACACTGAAGCTTTCTTT	CASSEAPGQVNTEAFF
TRBJ2-4	TRBV6-5	13	NA	NA	TGTGCCAGCAGTCCCTCGGGAAGGGCCATTCAGTACTTC	CASSPSGRAIQYF
TRBJ2-1	TRBV4-2	15	NA	NA	TGTGCCAGCAGCCAAGACCATACGGCCTACAATGAGCAGTTCTTC	CASSQDHTAYNEQFF
TRBJ1-2	TRBV7-8	13	NA	NA	TGTGCCAGCAGCTTAGCCCTGACAGATGGCTACACCTTC	CASSLALTDGYTF
TRBJ2-3	TRBV11-1	11	TRBD2	NA	TGTGCCAGCGGGGGGGCAGATACGCAGTATTTT	CASGGADTQYF
TRBJ2-7	TRBV29-1	14	NA	NA	TGCAGCGTGAACACGGGACAACAAACCTACGAGCAGTACTTC	CSVNTGQQTYEQYF
TRBJ2-3	TRBV10-1	17	NA	NA	TGCGCCAGCAGTGAGTTTCTAGGGGGAAATGTGGCAGATACGCAGTATTTT	CASSEFLGGNVADTQYF
TRBJ1-1	TRBV19	13	NA	NA	TGTGCCAGTAGCCCGCATGAGGACACTGAAGCTTTCTTT	CASSPHEDTEAFF
TRBJ1-4	TRBV19	15	NA	NA	TGTGCCAGTAGTCTCCGACAGACAACTAATGAAAAACTGTTTTTT	CASSLRQTTNEKLFF
TRBJ1-1	TRBV12-3/TRBV12-4	12	NA	NA	TGTGCCAGCAGTTTTCCAGGGGCTGAAGCTTTCTTT	CASSFPGAEAFF
TRBJ2-5	TRBV6-1	13	NA	NA	TGTGCCAGCAGTGAGGGGGGAAGAGAGACCCAGTACTTC	CASSEGGRETQYF
TRBJ1-2	TRBV6-5	13	TRBD1	NA	TGTGCCAGCAGCCAAGGGGGCCGGTATGGCTACACCTTC	CASSQGGRYGYTF
TRBJ1-5	TRBV7-6	15	NA	NA	TGTGCCAGCAGCCCGAACAGAGATAGCAATCAGCCCCAGCATTTT	CASSPNRDSNQPQHF
TRBJ2-5	TRBV5-1	15	NA	once	TGCGCCAGCAGCTTGGCCGAAGGGGGCCAAGAGACCCAGTACTTC	CASSLAEGGQETQYF
TRBJ2-3	TRBV9	16	NA	once	TGTGCCAGCAGCGTCCTCGGGGGGCCTGGCACAGATACGCAGTATTTT	CASSVLGGPGTDTQYF
TRBJ1-1	TRBV12-3/TRBV12-4	13	NA	NA	TGTGCCAGTAGATCGAGCATGAACACTGAAGCTTTCTTT	CASRSSMNTEAFF
TRBJ1-1	TRBV7-9	12	NA	NA	TGTGCCAGCAGCCCACTAGGGCAGGAAGCTTTCTTT	CASSPLGQEAFF
TRBJ1-3	TRBV6-5	14	NA	NA	TGTGCCAGCAGCGCCGCAGGGATGGAAAACACCATATATTTT	CASSAAGMENTIYF
TRBJ1-2	TRBV6-5	15	TRBD1	NA	TGTGCCAGCAGTTACTCGGGACAGGGTACCTATGGCTACACCTTC	CASSYSGQGTYGYTF
TRBJ2-3	TRBV15	16	TRBD1	once	TGTGCCACCAGCAGAGGACAGGGATTAGGCACAGATACGCAGTATTTT	CATSRGQGLGTDTQYF